Sequencing of this T cell receptor beta chain was carried out in a study of blood T cell repertoires in COVID-19 (dated by TCRdb to about 2020). In the study overall: Samples covering the acute and convalescent phases of COVID-19 were provided by collaborators in the United States, Italy and Spain. The material from the prospective study consisted of cDNA or gDNA derived from T cells, B-cell-depleted T cells, or PBMCs. Deeply sampled blood TCRbeta repertoires from subjects exposed to, actively infected with, or recovered from COVID-19 were included in the dataset. A freely available public database, intended as a resource for researchers studying the immune response to SARS-CoV-2, is where the repertoires were released. Samples were obtained from the ongoing ImmuneRACE study (first 160 participants) and from over 1,000 subjects provided by 6 global collaborators. The sample metadata nearly always contained a de-identified subject ID, COVID-19 status, age in years and sex. HLA class I and class II types, where available, came from metadata supplied by the sample provider rather than from assay-based typing.

Each collaborating institution followed its own protocols to collect whole blood in K2EDTA tubes. For TCRbeta analysis, collaborator samples were shipped as frozen whole blood, as isolated PBMCs, or as DNA extracted from either sample type. General findings and caveats noted by the study authors: How much clinical and demographic metadata was included differed by source and by participant, and the metadata was provided uncurated.

From cysteine to phenylalanine, the CDR3 is 15 amino acids long. Only the CDR3 portion is preserved as DNA: 45 bases, with reading frame beginning at the first base. Taken from the germline V gene, the CDR1 and CDR2 loops are SGHRS and YFSETQ. At the junction V is shortened by 7 bases and J by 0 bases, with 16 bases in between. The table lists this clone with a count of one. Its specific antigen is unknown. No base-level quality is on record; no much larger clone is a single base apart. The immunoSEQ Assay, a bias-controlled multiplex PCR, was used to amplify TCRbeta CDR3 regions from genomic DNA. On the authors' methods: The number of nucleated cells in each sample was estimated from the amplification of reference gene primers within the assay. Sequence reads were collapsed and filtered to measure the absolute abundance of every unique TCRbeta CDR3 rearrangement. For each sample, productive Simpson clonality was calculated as the square root of Simpson's diversity index across productive rearrangements. TCRdb's version of the immuneACCESS table is confined to in-frame rearrangements and falls short of the full clone set. An unresolved V gene accounts for under half of the shortfall where checked; the remainder is of unknown origin. The V and J calls and clone size were taken over from that table, and D and trimming were inferred from the DNA. Here the sample has about 86,000 clones; approximately 80% occur a single time. About 11% of the sample comes from the top ten.

The chain is encoded by TRBV5-1 joined to TRBJ1-1; the D segment cannot be called with confidence. This TCR came from a man between 65 and 80 years old with acute or convalescent COVID-19. Material for sequencing was peripheral blood. The bases read TGCGCCAGCGCCTTTCTATCCGACATGAACACTGAAGCTTTCTTT. It is translated as CASAFLSDMNTEAFF.